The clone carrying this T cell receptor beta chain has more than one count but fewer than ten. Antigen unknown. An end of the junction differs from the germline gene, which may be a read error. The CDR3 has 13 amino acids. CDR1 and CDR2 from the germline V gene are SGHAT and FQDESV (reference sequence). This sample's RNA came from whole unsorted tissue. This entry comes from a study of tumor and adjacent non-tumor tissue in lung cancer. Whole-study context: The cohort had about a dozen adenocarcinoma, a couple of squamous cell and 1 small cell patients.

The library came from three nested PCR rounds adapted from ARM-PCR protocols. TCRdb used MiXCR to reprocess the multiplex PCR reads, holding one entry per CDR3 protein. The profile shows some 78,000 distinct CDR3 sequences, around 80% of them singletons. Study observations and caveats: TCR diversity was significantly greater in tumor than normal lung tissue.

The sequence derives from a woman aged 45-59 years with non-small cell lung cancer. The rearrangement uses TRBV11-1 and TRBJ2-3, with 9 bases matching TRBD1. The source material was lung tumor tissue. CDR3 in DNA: TGTACCAGCAGAGGGACAGGGATGGGTATGCAGTATTTT. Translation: CTSRGTGMGMQYF.